The present T cell receptor beta chain was sequenced within a study of Graves' ophthalmopathy and Graves' hyperthyroidism. About the study: Over 18 months of follow-up, stable hyperthyroidism required that no ophthalmopathy appear.

Study conclusions and caveats: Most expanded clonotypes from thyroid (those above 0.001 frequency) were also found in blood. It was with around 67% sensitivity and approximately 75% specificity that the model predicted ophthalmopathy progression.

As concerns this clonotype: Its antigen is not known.

The V gene's germline CDR1 is SQVTM and CDR2 ANQGSEA. Trimming stripped 6 bases from V and 0 bases from J, with 15 bases between. This CDR3 comprises 14 residues. Amplification of the TCR beta CDR3 regions used RNA transcripts (as template). An initial RT-PCR round employing HTBI primers preceded a second-round multiplex PCR. TCRdb re-called the multiplex PCR reads through MiXCR, storing one row per CDR3 protein. This sample has about 550,000 distinct CDR3 sequences, with approximately 37% found just once. A diagnosis was made from clinical symptoms together with serum thyroxine, TRAb, thyroid ultrasound and orbital computed tomography.

Sequenced material: peripheral blood or thyroid tissue (not recorded which). This TCR derives from an adult man with Graves' hyperthyroidism. J is TRBJ2-7 and V is TRBV29-1; D tentatively reads TRBD1 or TRBD2 (5 bases each). The CDR3 sequence: CSVGWGISSYEQYF. CDR3 in DNA: TGCAGCGTCGGGTGGGGGATTAGCTCCTACGAGCAGTACTTC.